Presented here are 17 T cell receptor beta chains from one specimen sequenced in a study of blood T cell repertoires in COVID-19. TCRdb's copy holds only in-frame clones and misses some; the assay was immunoSEQ multiplex PCR. The repertoire includes a few hundred thousand clones, around 85% of them detected once, and roughly 3.6% sits in the top ten. Sequenced material: peripheral blood. All receptors come from a woman aged 18-35 years with acute or convalescent COVID-19.

V gene TRBV27 combines with J gene TRBJ1-6; 9 bases fit TRBD1. The germline CDR1 and CDR2 sequences are MNHEY and SMNVEV (reference sequence). This CDR3 contains 15 residues. V trimming: 6 bases; J trimming: 8 bases; junction bases outside the gene matches: 8. The CDR3 nucleotides are TGTGCCAGCAGACCCGGACAGGGGAGAGATTCACCCCTCCACTTT. Residues: CASRPGQGRDSPLHF.

The rearrangement links TRBV7-2 to TRBJ2-2; possibly TRBD2 for D (6 bases). CDR1 and CDR2 (germline): SGHTA, FQGNSA. Deletions cut 2 bases from V and 7 bases from J, with 11 bases between. The CDR3 length is 14 residues. This chain's CDR3 is CASSLSGWSGELFF. CDR3 nucleotides: TGTGCCAGCAGCTTAAGCGGGTGGAGCGGGGAGCTGTTTTTT.

The rearrangement uses TRBV29-1 and TRBJ1-2; no clear D gene. Trimming left V 3 bases short and J 3 bases short, with 14 bases between. The CDR3 extends over 14 amino acids. CDR1 and CDR2 from the germline V gene are SQVTM and ANQGSEA. CDR3 amino acids: CSVDNPGRDYGYTF. The CDR3 DNA follows: TGCAGCGTTGATAATCCGGGGAGAGACTATGGCTACACCTTC. Drawing the rest from reference TRBV29-1 and TRBJ1-2, the complete variable domain is SAVISQKPSRDICQRGTSLTIQCQVDSQVTMMFWYRQQPGQSLTLIATANQGSEATYESGFVIDKFPISRPNLTFSTLTVSNMSPEDSSIYLCSVDNPGRDYGYTFGSGTRLTVV.

The chain has TRBV21-1 and TRBJ2-1; TRBD1, as called in the table, went unchecked against the DNA. TRBV21-1 is shown as a pseudogene. The CDR3 covers 11 residues. CDR3 sequence (DNA): TGTGCCACTTTTGCAGGGAATGAGCAGTTCTTC. Amino acids: CATFAGNEQFF.

The V gene is TRBV9, the J gene TRBJ2-5, with D possibly matching TRBD1 (6 bases). V dropped 0 bases and J dropped 4 bases, with 16 bases sitting between them. The CDR3 is 16 amino acids. Germline lookup yields CDR1 SGDLS and CDR2 YYNGEE. This CDR3 reads CASSVETGRLGETQYF. As DNA, the CDR3 is TGTGCCAGCAGCGTAGAAACAGGGAGATTAGGAGAGACCCAGTACTTC.

The V gene is TRBV13, the J gene TRBJ2-3, with D tentatively TRBD2 (6 bases). Germline lookup yields CDR1 PRHDT and CDR2 FYEKMQ (reference sequence). The CDR3 totals 15 residues. Trimming removed 5 bases from V and 2 bases from J, with 14 bases in between. The CDR3 region is CASSHRAGPTDTQYF. The CDR3 DNA follows: TGTGCCAGCAGCCACCGAGCGGGCCCCACAGATACGCAGTATTTT.

This chain uses TRBV5-4 with TRBJ2-7, with 7 nucleotides matching TRBD1. The CDR3 totals 14 residues. V gave up 0 bases and J gave up 9 bases; unmatched junction bases: 9. Germline values: CDR1 SGHNT, CDR2 YYREEE (reference sequence). CDR3 loop: CASSLGTGFSGQYF. As DNA, the CDR3 is TGTGCCAGCAGCTTGGGGACAGGCTTCTCCGGGCAGTACTTC. The complete variable domain, with remaining parts taken from reference TRBV5-4 and TRBJ2-7, reads ETGVTQSPTHLIKTRGQQVTLRCSSQSGHNTVSWYQQALGQGPQFIFQYYREEENGRGNFPPRFSGLQFPNYSSELNVNALELDDSALYLCASSLGTGFSGQYFGPGTRLTVT.

The rearrangement links TRBV5-1 to TRBJ2-2, with TRBD2 matching over 9 bases. The CDR3 runs to 17 residues. Trimming removed 0 bases from V and 3 bases from J; junction bases left unmatched: 6. From germline, CDR1 is SGHRS and CDR2 YFSETQ. The CDR3, as DNA: TGCGCCAGCAGCTTGGTGCGGGAGGGGAGATACACCGGGGAGCTGTTTTTT. Translating gives CASSLVREGRYTGELFF.

J is TRBJ1-1 and V is TRBV7-9, with D maybe TRBD1 (5 bases). V was shortened by 7 bases and J by 1 base, with 16 bases between the two germline ends. The CDR3 loop spans 15 amino acids. Looked up from germline, CDR1 is SEHNR and CDR2 is FQNEAQ (reference sequence). The CDR3 sequence: CASTTAGTQNTEAFF. The CDR3 DNA reads TGTGCCAGCACCACTGCCGGGACTCAGAACACTGAAGCTTTCTTT.

CDR3 amino acids: CASSRASEQFF. Written as DNA, the CDR3 is TGTGCCAGCAGCCGAGCTAGTGAGCAGTTCTTC. The chain couples TRBV27 to TRBJ2-1; D ambiguous. CDR3 length: 11 residues. V was cut by 6 bases and J by 9 bases, with 9 bases left in between. The germline V gene has CDR1 MNHEY and CDR2 SMNVEV (reference sequence).

The V call is TRBV6-5, the J call TRBJ2-7; D gene unclear. The germline CDR1 and CDR2 sequences are MNHEY and SVGAGI. CDR3 size: 12 residues. V lost 7 bases to trimming and J lost 3 bases, with 10 bases between them. CDR3 region: CASITVFYEQYF. CDR3 bases: TGTGCCAGCATAACAGTGTTCTACGAGCAGTACTTC.

This rearrangement joins TRBV5-1 to TRBJ1-1; D possibly corresponds to TRBD1 (6 bases). The V and J ends lost 3 bases and 0 bases respectively, with 15 bases between them. The CDR3 is 16 residues long. Germline V lookup: CDR1 SGHRS, CDR2 YFSETQ. In DNA, the CDR3 is TGCGCCAGCAGCTCCGACCCGACAGGATTGAACACTGAAGCTTTCTTT. This codes for CASSSDPTGLNTEAFF.

This sequence joins TRBV19 and TRBJ2-7; a weak D match, TRBD1 (5 bases). This CDR3 spans 14 amino acids. V was shortened by 5 bases and J by 0 bases, with 11 bases between the two germline ends. Germline lookup yields CDR1 LNHDA and CDR2 SQIVND (reference sequence). CDR3 sequence (DNA): TGTGCCAGTAGTCCAGGGCCTAACTCCTACGAGCAGTACTTC. Translated: CASSPGPNSYEQYF.

This clone has only a few counts. The CDR3 is CASGGQGRQPQHF. The CDR3 DNA is TGTGCCAGTGGAGGACAGGGCCGTCAGCCCCAGCATTTT. The chain links TRBV19 to TRBJ1-5, with 8 bases that match TRBD1. The CDR3 is 13 residues long. CDR1 is LNHDA and CDR2 is SQIVND in the germline V gene (reference sequence). The V segment lost 8 bases and the J segment 6 bases; nucleotides outside the gene matches: 6.

As concerns this clone: The sample carries other DNA sequences with the same CDR3. This chain joins TRBV6-5 and TRBJ1-5; maybe TRBD1 (5 bases). This CDR3 has 15 amino acids. Germline values: CDR1 MNHEY, CDR2 SVGAGI. V lost 4 bases to trimming and J lost 2 bases, with 12 bases between them. CDR3 protein: CASSSLGGGNQPQHF. The CDR3 DNA reads as TGTGCCAGCAGTTCCTTGGGAGGGGGCAATCAGCCCCAGCATTTT.

V and J are TRBV28 and TRBJ1-5; maybe TRBD1 (5 bases). V dropped 2 bases and J dropped 9 bases, with 11 bases sitting between them. Germline CDR1 is MDHEN and CDR2 is SYDVKM. The CDR3 totals 13 residues. The CDR3 is CASSLSQGGPQHF. The CDR3, as DNA: TGTGCCAGCAGTTTAAGTCAGGGAGGGCCCCAGCATTTT.

The V call is TRBV10-1, the J call TRBJ2-1; TRBD1 agrees at 11 bases. Germline CDR1 reads WNHNN; CDR2 reads SYGVQD (reference sequence). This CDR3 is built from 17 residues. The ends lost 7 bases at V and 1 base at J; junction bases unmatched: 9. CDR3 nucleotides: TGCGCCAGCATCCGGACAGGGGGCCGATCTTCCTACAATGAGCAGTTCTTC. It yields the protein CASIRTGGRSSYNEQFF.